The present entry profiles one T cell receptor (beta chain) with its context. The germline V gene encodes CDR1 SGHRS and CDR2 YFSETQ. V shed 5 bases and J 0 bases; nucleotides not matched to a gene: 7. The CDR3 sequence is 16 residues long. This table comes from immunoSEQ multiplex PCR, and its TCRdb copy is limited to in-frame clones, with some not included. The table includes fewer than 55,000 clones, approximately 79% detected once. The sample comes from a study of identifying expanded T cells in peripheral blood. This receptor was obtained from a person aged 18 to 70 in good health. Sample: blood. This chain joins TRBV5-1 and TRBJ2-3, with 9 bases lining up with TRBD1. CDR3 bases: TGCGCCAGCAGATCGGGGACAGGGTATAGCACAGATACGCAGTATTTT. As protein: CASRSGTGYSTDTQYF.